The rows below give T cell receptor beta chains drawn from one sample of a study of control samples from healthy donors and cancer patients. The table came from immunoSEQ multiplex PCR; TCRdb's copy has only in-frame clones and leaves some out. The sample lists fewer than 90,000 clones; about 90% were seen once. Specimen: PBMCs. Receptor source: a woman between 55 and 75 years old with head and neck cancer. Each CDR3 is given with its conserved first and last residue. The order of the fields is V gene, D gene, J gene, clone size, CDR3 protein, CDR3 DNA. The D gene is left open where the match is weak. Expanded clones get a size class; other rows say once, few or many, or leave the size out.

V: TRBV15
D: -
J: TRBJ1-4
size: -
CDR3: CATSRDPGIEKLFF
DNA: TGTGCCACCAGCAGAGATCCGGGGATTGAAAAACTGTTTTTT

V: TRBV28
D: TRBD1
J: TRBJ2-7
size: -
CDR3: CASSSLPGQGVHEQYF
DNA: TGTGCCAGCAGTTCGCTGCCGGGACAGGGTGTCCACGAGCAGTACTTC

V: TRBV6-1
D: TRBD1
J: TRBJ1-5
size: -
CDR3: CASSERRTGRYSNQPQHF
DNA: TGTGCCAGCAGTGAAAGGAGGACAGGGCGATATAGCAATCAGCCCCAGCATTTT

V: TRBV19
D: -
J: TRBJ2-5
size: -
CDR3: CASSASGVQETQYF
DNA: TGTGCCAGTAGTGCCTCCGGGGTCCAAGAGACCCAGTACTTC

V: TRBV3-1/TRBV3-2
D: TRBD1
J: TRBJ2-2
size: once
CDR3: CASSQDSGTGGYTGELFF
DNA: TGTGCCAGCAGCCAAGATTCTGGGACAGGGGGTTACACCGGGGAGCTGTTTTTT

V: TRBV18
D: -
J: TRBJ1-3
size: few
CDR3: CASTGKDVENTIYF
DNA: TGTGCCAGCACAGGAAAAGATGTCGAAAACACCATATATTTT

V: TRBV7-9
D: -
J: TRBJ2-7
size: -
CDR3: CASSPDLGRGVWASYEQYF
DNA: TGTGCCAGCAGCCCGGATCTGGGCAGGGGGGTTTGGGCTTCCTACGAGCAGTACTTC

V: TRBV10-3
D: -
J: TRBJ2-3
size: -
CDR3: CASGRGGIGTRGPDTQYF
DNA: TGTGCCAGCGGGAGAGGGGGGATTGGGACGCGGGGTCCAGATACGCAGTATTTT

V: TRBV6-2/TRBV6-3
D: -
J: TRBJ1-4
size: -
CDR3: CASSSPQTEKLFF
DNA: TGTGCCAGCAGTTCCCCACAAACTGAAAAACTGTTTTTT

V: TRBV12-3/TRBV12-4
D: -
J: TRBJ2-1
size: -
CDR3: CASSPGSGGEQFF
DNA: TGTGCCAGCAGCCCCGGATCGGGCGGTGAGCAGTTCTTC

V: TRBV18
D: -
J: TRBJ1-2
size: -
CDR3: CASSQTRGGTYYGYTF
DNA: TGTGCCAGCTCTCAAACGCGAGGGGGGACGTACTATGGCTACACCTTC

V: TRBV5-1
D: -
J: TRBJ2-7
size: -
CDR3: CASSDRFPRISYEQYF
DNA: TGCGCCAGCAGCGACCGTTTTCCAAGGATCTCCTACGAGCAGTACTTC

V: TRBV3-1/TRBV3-2
D: TRBD2
J: TRBJ2-7
size: -
CDR3: CASSRLPGLAGNEQYF
DNA: TGTGCCAGCAGCCGCCTTCCGGGACTAGCGGGGAACGAGCAGTACTTC

V: TRBV28
D: -
J: TRBJ2-5
size: -
CDR3: CASSFPMAKETQYF
DNA: TGTGCCAGCAGTTTCCCTATGGCAAAAGAGACCCAGTACTTC

V: TRBV2
D: TRBD2
J: TRBJ2-1
size: -
CDR3: CASKIGTSYNEQFF
DNA: TGTGCCAGCAAGATCGGGACTAGCTACAATGAGCAGTTCTTC

V: TRBV7-3
D: -
J: TRBJ2-5
size: -
CDR3: CASSTGQGAQYF
DNA: TGTGCCAGCAGCACGGGTCAAGGGGCCCAGTACTTC

V: TRBV29-1
D: TRBD2
J: TRBJ2-7
size: -
CDR3: CSVVPREGSSYEQYF
DNA: TGCAGCGTTGTTCCTCGGGAGGGGTCCTCCTACGAGCAGTACTTC

V: TRBV29-1
D: -
J: TRBJ2-3
size: once
CDR3: CSVELHLLVNTDTQYF
DNA: TGCAGCGTTGAACTTCACCTCCTCGTAAACACAGATACGCAGTATTTT

V: TRBV11-1
D: TRBD1
J: TRBJ2-7
size: -
CDR3: CASSEDRGYEQYF
DNA: TGTGCCAGCAGCGAAGACAGGGGGTACGAGCAGTACTTC

V: TRBV18
D: TRBD1
J: TRBJ1-4
size: once
CDR3: CASSLQGQGDNEKLFF
DNA: TGTGCCAGCTCACTACAGGGACAGGGCGATAATGAAAAACTGTTTTTT

V: TRBV20-1
D: TRBD2
J: TRBJ2-3
size: -
CDR3: CSAGGTDTQYF
DNA: TGCAGTGCGGGGGGGACAGATACGCAGTATTTT

V: TRBV19
D: TRBD2
J: TRBJ2-1
size: -
CDR3: CASSVQTSGRSSYNEQFF
DNA: TGTGCCAGTAGTGTCCAAACTAGCGGGAGGTCGTCCTACAATGAGCAGTTCTTC

V: TRBV19
D: TRBD1
J: TRBJ2-7
size: -
CDR3: CASSRDSSYEQYF
DNA: TGTGCCAGTAGCCGGGACAGCTCCTACGAGCAGTACTTC

V: TRBV10-3
D: -
J: TRBJ1-2
size: -
CDR3: CAISEAGMLYTF
DNA: TGTGCCATCAGTGAGGCAGGGATGCTCTACACCTTC

V: TRBV7-6
D: TRBD1
J: TRBJ1-5
size: -
CDR3: CASSVGTGGWGNQPQHF
DNA: TGTGCCAGCAGCGTCGGGACAGGGGGCTGGGGCAATCAGCCCCAGCATTTT

V: TRBV19
D: -
J: TRBJ2-3
size: -
CDR3: CASSTPQAGTDTQYF
DNA: TGTGCCAGTAGTACCCCCCAGGCAGGCACAGATACGCAGTATTTT

V: TRBV15
D: -
J: TRBJ2-6
size: -
CDR3: CATSRTGSGANVLTF
DNA: TGTGCCACCAGCAGAACTGGCTCTGGGGCCAACGTCCTGACTTTC

V: TRBV7-9
D: -
J: TRBJ1-5
size: -
CDR3: CASSLNTPDQPQHF
DNA: TGTGCCAGCAGCTTAAACACCCCAGATCAGCCCCAGCATTTT

V: TRBV3-1/TRBV3-2
D: -
J: TRBJ2-2
size: -
CDR3: CAWGADHNPGELFF
DNA: TGTGCCTGGGGGGCAGATCATAACCCCGGGGAGCTGTTTTTT

V: TRBV18
D: TRBD2
J: TRBJ2-3
size: few
CDR3: CASSPLAGEGTDTQYF
DNA: TGTGCCAGCTCACCACTAGCGGGAGAAGGCACAGATACGCAGTATTTT

V: TRBV9
D: -
J: TRBJ2-7
size: -
CDR3: CASSVATGAGNEQYF
DNA: TGTGCCAGCAGCGTAGCTACGGGGGCGGGGAACGAGCAGTACTTC

V: TRBV3-1/TRBV3-2
D: -
J: TRBJ1-5
size: -
CDR3: CASSQGLNNQPQHF
DNA: TGTGCCAGCAGCCAGGGACTGAACAATCAGCCCCAGCATTTT

V: TRBV4-2
D: TRBD2
J: TRBJ2-1
size: once
CDR3: CASSQDGLAAYNEQFF
DNA: TGTGCCAGCAGCCAAGATGGACTAGCGGCCTACAATGAGCAGTTCTTC

V: TRBV27
D: TRBD1
J: TRBJ2-7
size: -
CDR3: CASSPHPGQGKYEQYF
DNA: TGTGCCAGCAGTCCTCATCCGGGACAGGGCAAGTACGAGCAGTACTTC

V: TRBV27
D: -
J: TRBJ2-3
size: -
CDR3: CASSRWGNTDTQYF
DNA: TGTGCCAGCAGTAGATGGGGGAACACAGATACGCAGTATTTT

V: TRBV6-5
D: -
J: TRBJ2-6
size: -
CDR3: CASRGLSGANVLTF
DNA: TGTGCCAGCAGGGGACTGTCTGGGGCCAACGTCCTGACTTTC

V: TRBV7-8
D: TRBD2
J: TRBJ2-2
size: -
CDR3: CASSLGLAGTGELFF
DNA: TGTGCCAGCAGCTTAGGTCTAGCGGGCACCGGGGAGCTGTTTTTT

V: TRBV7-9
D: TRBD1
J: TRBJ2-7
size: -
CDR3: CASSSIPGQTYEQYF
DNA: TGTGCCAGCAGTTCGATACCGGGACAGACTTACGAGCAGTACTTC

V: TRBV6-2/TRBV6-3
D: TRBD2
J: TRBJ2-3
size: -
CDR3: CASSSTSGRVTDTQYF
DNA: TGTGCCAGCAGCTCGACTAGCGGGAGGGTTACAGATACGCAGTATTTT

V: TRBV27
D: TRBD1
J: TRBJ2-3
size: -
CDR3: CASTRGQGAYTQYF
DNA: TGTGCCAGCACCCGCGGACAGGGGGCATATACGCAGTATTTT

V: TRBV19
D: TRBD1
J: TRBJ2-7
size: -
CDR3: CASSRNRGDGEQYF
DNA: TGTGCCAGTAGTAGGAACAGGGGGGACGGCGAGCAGTACTTC

V: TRBV19
D: TRBD2
J: TRBJ2-2
size: -
CDR3: CACSGLAGGRDTGELFF
DNA: TGTGCCTGCTCAGGACTAGCGGGAGGGAGGGACACCGGGGAGCTGTTTTTT

V: TRBV18
D: -
J: TRBJ1-1
size: -
CDR3: CASDTGNTEAFF
DNA: TGTGCCAGCGATACAGGGAACACTGAAGCTTTCTTT

V: TRBV4-1
D: TRBD2
J: TRBJ2-1
size: few
CDR3: CASSQAAGVNEQFF
DNA: TGCGCCAGCAGCCAAGCAGCGGGAGTCAATGAGCAGTTCTTC

V: TRBV30
D: -
J: TRBJ1-1
size: -
CDR3: CACSIDTAAFF
DNA: TGTGCCTGTAGTATCGACACTGCAGCTTTCTTT

V: TRBV28
D: TRBD1
J: TRBJ1-4
size: -
CDR3: CASRDRFNEKLFF
DNA: TGTGCCAGCAGGGACAGGTTTAATGAAAAACTGTTTTTT

V: TRBV11-3
D: -
J: TRBJ2-2
size: -
CDR3: CASSSKGPVAGELFF
DNA: TGTGCCAGCAGCTCAAAAGGGCCAGTGGCCGGGGAGCTGTTTTTT

V: TRBV5-4
D: -
J: TRBJ2-1
size: -
CDR3: CASSLAAATYNEQFF
DNA: TGTGCCAGCAGCTTGGCGGCCGCGACCTACAATGAGCAGTTCTTC